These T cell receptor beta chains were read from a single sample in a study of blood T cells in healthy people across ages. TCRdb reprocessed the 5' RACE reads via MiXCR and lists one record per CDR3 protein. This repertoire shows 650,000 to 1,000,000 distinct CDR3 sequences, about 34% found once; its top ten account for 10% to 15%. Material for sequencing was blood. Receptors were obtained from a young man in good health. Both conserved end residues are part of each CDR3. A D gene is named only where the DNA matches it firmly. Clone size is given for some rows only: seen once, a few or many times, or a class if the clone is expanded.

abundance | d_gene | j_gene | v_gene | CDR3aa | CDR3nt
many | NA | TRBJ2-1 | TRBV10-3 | CAISEAGGQGGEQFF | TGTGCCATCAGTGAAGCCGGGGGGCAGGGGGGTGAGCAGTTCTTC
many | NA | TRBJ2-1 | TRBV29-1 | CSVAAGVEGEQFF | TGCAGCGTTGCCGCAGGTGTTGAAGGGGAGCAGTTCTTC
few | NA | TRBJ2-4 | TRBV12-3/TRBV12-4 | CASRGPGALAKNIQYF | TGTGCCAGCAGGGGCCCGGGGGCCTTAGCCAAAAACATTCAGTACTTC
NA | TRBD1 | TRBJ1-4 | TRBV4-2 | CASSQELDRGPRGEKLFF | TGTGCCAGCAGCCAAGAATTGGACAGGGGGCCCCGAGGTGAAAAACTGTTTTTT
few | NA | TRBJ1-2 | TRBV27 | CASSLGRTPGVDYTF | TGTGCCAGCAGTTTAGGGAGGACCCCGGGTGTGGACTACACCTTC
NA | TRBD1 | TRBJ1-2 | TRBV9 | CASSVIGTGTPYGYTF | TGTGCCAGCAGCGTCATTGGGACAGGCACTCCCTATGGCTACACCTTC
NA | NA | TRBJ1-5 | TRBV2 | CASRIGVSNQPQHF | TGTGCCAGCAGAATCGGGGTTAGCAATCAGCCCCAGCATTTT
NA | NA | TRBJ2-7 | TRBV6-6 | CASTFTYEIEQYF | TGTGCCAGCACCTTTACGTACGAGATCGAGCAGTACTTC
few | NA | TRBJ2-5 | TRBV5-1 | CASSLWIVGKTQYF | TGCGCCAGCAGCTTGTGGATTGTGGGAAAGACCCAGTACTTC
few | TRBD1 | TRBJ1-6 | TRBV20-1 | CSAGGDREFSPLHF | TGCAGTGCCGGCGGGGACAGGGAGTTTTCACCCCTCCACTTT
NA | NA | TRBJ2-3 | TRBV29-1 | CSVDFGESTDTQYF | TGCAGCGTTGATTTTGGTGAGAGCACAGATACGCAGTATTTT
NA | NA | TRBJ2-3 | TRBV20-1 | CSAPKRPRTDTQYF | TGCAGTGCCCCAAAGCGACCACGCACAGATACGCAGTATTTT
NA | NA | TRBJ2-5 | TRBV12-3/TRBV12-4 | CASSLAMAIGPYNEQYF | TGTGCCAGCAGTTTAGCGATGGCCATAGGGCCCTACAATGAGCAGTACTTC
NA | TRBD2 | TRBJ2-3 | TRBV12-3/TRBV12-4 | CASSYSGTMSTDTQYF | TGTGCCAGCAGTTATTCCGGGACTATGAGCACAGATACGCAGTATTTT
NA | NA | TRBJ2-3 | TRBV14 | CASSQFLGLGPQDTQYF | TGTGCCAGCAGCCAATTCCTAGGATTGGGACCACAGGATACGCAGTATTTT
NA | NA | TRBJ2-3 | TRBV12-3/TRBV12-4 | CASSTFSADTQYF | TGTGCCAGCAGTACCTTTTCCGCAGATACGCAGTATTTT
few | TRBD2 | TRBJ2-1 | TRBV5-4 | CASSLGLLSGGPYNEQFF | TGTGCCAGCAGCTTGGGTTTGCTTAGCGGGGGCCCTTACAATGAGCAGTTCTTC
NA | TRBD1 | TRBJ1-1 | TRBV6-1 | CASSIRQGRTEAFF | TGTGCCAGCAGTATCCGACAGGGTCGGACTGAAGCTTTCTTT
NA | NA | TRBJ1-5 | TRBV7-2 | CASSLGMGNQPQHF | TGTGCCAGCAGCTTAGGGATGGGCAATCAGCCCCAGCATTTT
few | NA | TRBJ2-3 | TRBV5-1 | CASSLSRGSSSTDTQYF | TGCGCCAGCAGCCTCTCCCGGGGCTCCTCTAGCACAGATACGCAGTATTTT
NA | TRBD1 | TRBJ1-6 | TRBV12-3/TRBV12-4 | CASSTGANNSPLHF | TGTGCCAGCAGCACAGGGGCAAATAATTCACCCCTCCACTTT
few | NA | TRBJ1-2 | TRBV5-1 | CASSFEYTTKPNYGYTF | TGCGCCAGCAGCTTTGAATACACAACTAAGCCTAACTATGGCTACACCTTC
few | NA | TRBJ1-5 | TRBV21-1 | CASRDRGRGNQPQHF | TGTGCCAGCAGGGACAGGGGTAGGGGCAATCAGCCCCAGCATTTT
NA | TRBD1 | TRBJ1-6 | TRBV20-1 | CSARQGGGSYNSPLHF | TGCAGTGCTCGACAGGGAGGAGGCTCCTATAATTCACCCCTCCACTTT
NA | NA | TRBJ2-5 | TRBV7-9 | CASSFAMAEETQYF | TGTGCCAGCAGCTTCGCGATGGCAGAAGAGACCCAGTACTTC
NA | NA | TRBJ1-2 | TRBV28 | CASRETDSYGYTF | TGTGCCAGCAGGGAGACAGATTCCTATGGCTACACCTTC
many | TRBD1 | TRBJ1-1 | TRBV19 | CASRKDRLNTEAFF | TGTGCCAGTAGGAAGGACAGGTTGAACACTGAAGCTTTCTTT
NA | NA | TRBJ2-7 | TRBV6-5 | CASSYSPNRNSYNEQYF | TGTGCCAGCAGTTACTCCCCGAACAGAAACTCCTACAATGAGCAGTACTTC
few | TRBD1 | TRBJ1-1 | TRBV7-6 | CASSHPGDRGPEAFF | TGTGCCAGCAGCCATCCAGGGGACAGGGGTCCTGAAGCTTTCTTT
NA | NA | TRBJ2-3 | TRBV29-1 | CSVEGGGGTDTQYF | TGCAGCGTTGAAGGAGGGGGGGGCACAGATACGCAGTATTTT
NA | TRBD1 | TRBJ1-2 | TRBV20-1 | CSAGNRGTNYGYTF | TGCAGTGCTGGGAACAGGGGAACTAACTATGGCTACACCTTC
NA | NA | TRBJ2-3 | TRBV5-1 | CASSLDGDSTDTQYF | TGCGCCAGCAGCTTGGATGGGGACAGCACAGATACGCAGTATTTT
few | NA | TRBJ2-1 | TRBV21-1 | CASSKGPPSYNEQFF | TGTGCCAGCAGCAAAGGGCCCCCCTCCTACAATGAGCAGTTCTTC
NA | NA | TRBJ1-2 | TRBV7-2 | CASSGERLSYGYTF | TGTGCCAGCAGCGGCGAACGGTTATCCTATGGCTACACCTTC
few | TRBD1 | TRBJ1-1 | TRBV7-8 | CASSPFAGQAEAFF | TGTGCCAGCAGCCCCTTTGCAGGACAGGCTGAAGCTTTCTTT
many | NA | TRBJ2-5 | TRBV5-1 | CASSLLNQQETQYF | TGCGCCAGCAGCTTGTTGAACCAACAAGAGACCCAGTACTTC
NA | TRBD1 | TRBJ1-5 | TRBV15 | CATSRDGGQVGQPQHF | TGTGCCACCAGCAGAGATGGGGGACAGGTTGGTCAGCCCCAGCATTTT
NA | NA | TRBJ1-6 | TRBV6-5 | CASRPPGDNSPLHF | TGTGCCAGTAGGCCTCCGGGGGATAATTCACCCCTCCACTTT
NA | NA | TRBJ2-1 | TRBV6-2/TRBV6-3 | CASSYTGRNNEQFF | TGTGCCAGCAGTTATACCGGACGGAACAATGAGCAGTTCTTC
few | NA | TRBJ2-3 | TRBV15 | CATSSRLQGGTDTQYF | TGTGCCACCAGCAGCAGGTTACAGGGGGGGACAGATACGCAGTATTTT
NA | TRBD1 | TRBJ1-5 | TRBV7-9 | CASSQGGTVNQPRHF | TGTGCCAGCAGCCAGGGGGGGACAGTGAATCAGCCCCGGCATTTT
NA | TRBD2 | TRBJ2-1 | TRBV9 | CASSPGGFWSSYNEQFF | TGTGCCAGCAGCCCGGGGGGTTTTTGGAGCTCATACAATGAGCAGTTCTTC
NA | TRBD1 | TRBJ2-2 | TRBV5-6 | CASSLEITGTGNTRELFF | TGTGCCAGCAGCTTGGAGATAACCGGGACAGGGAACACCCGGGAGCTGTTTTTT
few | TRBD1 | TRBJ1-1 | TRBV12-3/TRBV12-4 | CASSPQGRLGAFF | TGTGCCAGCAGTCCACAGGGGAGGCTGGGAGCTTTCTTT
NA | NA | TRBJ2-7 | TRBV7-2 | CASSPIAGVNEQYF | TGTGCCAGCAGCCCCATAGCAGGAGTCAACGAGCAGTACTTC
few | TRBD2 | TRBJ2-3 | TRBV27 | CASSPRVAGGTDTQYF | TGTGCCAGCAGTCCCCGGGTAGCGGGGGGCACAGATACGCAGTATTTT
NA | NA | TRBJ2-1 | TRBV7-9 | CASSLTGAGQGEQFF | TGTGCCAGCAGCTTAACGGGGGCAGGGCAGGGTGAGCAGTTCTTC
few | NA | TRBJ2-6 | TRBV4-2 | CASSQDPPPAQGSSSGANVLTF | TGTGCCAGCAGCCAAGATCCTCCCCCAGCCCAGGGATCGAGCTCTGGGGCCAACGTCCTGACTTTC
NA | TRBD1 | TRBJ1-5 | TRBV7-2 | CASSRDRGSNQPQHF | TGTGCCAGCAGCCGGGACAGGGGGAGCAATCAGCCCCAGCATTTT
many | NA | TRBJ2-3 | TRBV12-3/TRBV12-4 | CASGNRDGLTDTQYF | TGTGCCAGCGGAAACCGGGACGGCCTCACAGATACGCAGTATTTT
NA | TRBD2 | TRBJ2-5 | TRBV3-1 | CASSQDALAGTQYF | TGTGCCAGCAGCCAAGATGCGCTAGCGGGGACCCAGTACTTC
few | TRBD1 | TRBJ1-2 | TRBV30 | CAGQRDRSNYGYTF | TGTGCCGGGCAGAGGGACAGATCAAACTATGGCTACACCTTC
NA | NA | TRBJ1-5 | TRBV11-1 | CASSLRHVDQPQHF | TGTGCCAGCAGCTTGAGACACGTAGATCAGCCCCAGCATTTT
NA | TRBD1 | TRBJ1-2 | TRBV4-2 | CASSQESAGGELNGYTF | TGTGCCAGCAGCCAAGAGTCGGCAGGGGGCGAACTTAATGGCTACACCTTC
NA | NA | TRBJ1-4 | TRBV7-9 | CASSSSGGEKLFF | TGTGCCAGCAGCAGTTCGGGGGGAGAAAAACTGTTTTTT